This T cell receptor beta chain originates from a study of vaccination and CD4 T cells after COVID-19. Study-level information: Nasal swab PCR showed SARS-CoV-2 in convalescent patients, fewer than 10 with mild and one with severe disease.

Germline CDR1 SQVTM, CDR2 ANQGSEA. The CDR3 consists of 12 residues. V was cut by 4 bases and J by 1 base, with 6 bases left in between. Oncomine TCR Beta short-read sequencing was applied to DNA from cultured CD4+ T cells. From CD4+ T cells that had been cultured, genomic DNA was extracted. Via MiXCR, TCRdb re-called the PCR reads, giving one row per CDR3 protein. Among 14,000 or so distinct CDR3 sequences listed, 52% were seen once. With regard to this clonotype: Its specificity is not known.

Treatment: 10-day PBMC culture with coronavirus spike peptide pools or control peptides (ViraFEST assay). Via ViraFEST, peptide pools expanded antigen-specific T cells before TCR sequencing. The sequence was collected from a human donor who had recovered from COVID-19. Specimen: CD4+ T cells from blood, cultured in vitro. V gene TRBV29-1 combines with J gene TRBJ2-3; D remains unclear. CDR3 bases: TGCAGCGTTGCGGACGGCACAGATACGCAGTATTTT. This codes for CSVADGTDTQYF.